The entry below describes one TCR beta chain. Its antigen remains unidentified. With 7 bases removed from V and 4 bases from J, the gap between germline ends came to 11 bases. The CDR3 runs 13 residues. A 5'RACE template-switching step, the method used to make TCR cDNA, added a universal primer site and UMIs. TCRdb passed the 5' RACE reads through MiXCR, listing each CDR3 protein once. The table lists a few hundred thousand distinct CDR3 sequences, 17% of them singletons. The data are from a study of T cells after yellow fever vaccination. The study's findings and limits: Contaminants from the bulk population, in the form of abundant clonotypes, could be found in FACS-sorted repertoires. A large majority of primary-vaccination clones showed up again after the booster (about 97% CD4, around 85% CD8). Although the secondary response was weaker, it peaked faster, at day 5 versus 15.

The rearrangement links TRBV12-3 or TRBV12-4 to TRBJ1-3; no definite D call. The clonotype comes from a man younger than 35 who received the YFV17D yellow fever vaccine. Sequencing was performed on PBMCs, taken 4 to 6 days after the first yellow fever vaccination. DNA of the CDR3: TGTGCCAGCATCCTCAACCTGGGAAACACCATATATTTT. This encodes CASILNLGNTIYF.